The 15 T cell receptor beta chains in this list originate from one sample, sequenced in a study of blood T cell repertoires in COVID-19. The protocol was immunoSEQ multiplex PCR, while the TCRdb copy is restricted to in-frame clones and leaves out a portion. The repertoire has more than 50,000 clones, around four fifths of them found once; the top ten carry less than 2%. Specimen: peripheral blood. The receptors stem from a woman aged 60-70 years with acute or convalescent COVID-19.

V and J are TRBV11-2 and TRBJ1-2; D might be TRBD1 (5 bases). This CDR3 spans 13 amino acids. Deletions cut 1 base from V and 6 bases from J, with 9 bases between. CDR1 and CDR2 from the germline V gene are SGHAT and FQNNGV. For the CDR3, the DNA is TGTGCCAGCAGCTTAGGACAGCTAGATGGCTACACCTTC. Translated, it gives CASSLGQLDGYTF.

The genes are TRBV5-1 and TRBJ1-2; TRBD1 aligns across 8 bases. The CDR3 covers 15 residues. Losses at the gene ends were 5 bases for V and 6 bases for J; bases not matched to a gene: 12. Per germline, CDR1 SGHRS and CDR2 YFSETQ. The CDR3 region is CASSLGSGGSDGYTF. The CDR3 DNA reads as TGCGCCAGCAGTCTTGGGTCAGGGGGCTCAGATGGCTACACCTTC.

In this sample, this clone turned up a few times. This chain uses TRBV18 with TRBJ1-1; 8 bases line up with TRBD1. After removal of 2 bases from V and 0 bases from J, the junction contained 8 bases not matched to a gene. The CDR3 covers 17 residues. CDR1 is KGHSH, CDR2 LQKENI, per germline. The CDR3 nucleotides are TGTGCCAGCTCACCATTAGGGACAGGAGTTATGAACACTGAAGCTTTCTTT. It is translated as CASSPLGTGVMNTEAFF.

This sequence joins TRBV18 and TRBJ2-3; 7 nucleotides align to TRBD1. Germline-derived CDR1 and CDR2 are KGHSH and LQKENI. Trimming took 6 bases from V and 6 from J; bases not matched to a gene: 6. The length of the CDR3 is 13 residues. The chain's CDR3 is CASSRTGADTQYF. The CDR3, as DNA: TGTGCCAGCTCCCGAACAGGGGCGGATACGCAGTATTTT. Drawing the rest from reference TRBV18 and TRBJ2-3, the complete variable domain is NAGVMQNPRHLVRRRGQEARLRCSPMKGHSHVYWYRQLPEEGLKFMVYLQKENIIDESGMPKERFSAEFPKEGPSILRIQQVVRGDSAAYFCASSRTGADTQYFGPGTRLTVL.

This CDR3 reads CASSPYMNTEAFF. CDR3 in DNA: TGTGCCAGTAGTCCTTACATGAACACTGAAGCTTTCTTT. The chain has TRBV19 and TRBJ1-1; D gene ambiguous. V lost 5 bases and J lost 0, with 7 bases in between. The CDR3 sequence is 13 residues long. Germline CDR1 reads LNHDA; CDR2 reads SQIVND (reference sequence). Together with reference TRBV19 and TRBJ1-1, the CDR3 gives the full variable domain: DGGITQSPKYLFRKEGQNVTLSCEQNLNHDAMYWYRQDPGQGLRLIYYSQIVNDFQKGDIAEGYSVSREKKESFPLTVTSAQKNPTAFYLCASSPYMNTEAFFGQGTRLTVV.

V usage is TRBV10-3 and J usage is TRBJ1-2; D is ambiguous. Per the germline V gene, CDR1 is ENHRY and CDR2 is SYGVKD. Trimming took off 0 bases at V and 4 bases at J, with 6 bases between the two ends. This CDR3 spans 13 amino acids. As DNA, the CDR3 is TGTGCCATCAGTGAGTCTGGCAGCTATGGCTACACCTTC. Translation: CAISESGSYGYTF.

This chain uses TRBV5-1 with TRBJ2-5, with 9 bases identical to TRBD2. From germline, CDR1 is SGHRS and CDR2 YFSETQ. Trimming at V came to 6 bases and at J to 5 bases, leaving 8 bases not matched to a gene. CDR3 length: 14 residues. The chain's CDR3 is CASMAGGAGETQYF. CDR3 DNA: TGCGCCAGCATGGCGGGGGGGGCCGGGGAGACCCAGTACTTC.

This chain joins TRBV25-1 and TRBJ2-3; D is unresolved. Trimming cost V 4 bases and J 2 bases, with 13 bases left between them. The germline CDR1 and CDR2 sequences are MGHDK and SYGVNS. The CDR3 covers 15 residues. CDR3 amino acids: CASSATRGFTDTQYF. DNA of the CDR3: TGTGCCAGCAGTGCCACCCGAGGATTCACAGATACGCAGTATTTT.

The chain employs TRBV15 and TRBJ1-5, with D hard to call. The CDR3 length is 15 residues. The V end was cut by 0 bases, the J end by 0 bases, with 6 bases between. Per germline, CDR1 LNHNV and CDR2 YYDKDF (reference sequence). The DNA of the CDR3 is TGTGCCACCAGCAGAGATTTCTCTAGCAATCAGCCCCAGCATTTT. It specifies CATSRDFSSNQPQHF.

This chain connects TRBV4-1 to TRBJ1-1, with 8 bases identical to TRBD1. The trim removed 0 bases at V and 5 bases at J, leaving 8 bases unmatched. The CDR3 is made up of 16 amino acids. The germline V gene encodes CDR1 MGHRA and CDR2 YSYEKL. Written as DNA, the CDR3 is TGCGCCAGCAGCCAAGAACCCTGGACAGGGCGGACTGAAGCTTTCTTT. Translating gives CASSQEPWTGRTEAFF.

This clone has only one observation. V is TRBV4-2 and J is TRBJ1-6; 7 bases are a match to TRBD1. Germline values: CDR1 LGHNA, CDR2 YNFKEQ. This CDR3 region has 15 residues. The J segment lost 6 bases and the V segment lost 3 bases, leaving 5 bases of the junction unmatched. The DNA of the CDR3 is TGTGCCAGCAGCCAGACGACAGGGAGTAATTCACCCCTCCACTTT. It yields the protein CASSQTTGSNSPLHF.

There are a few counts of this clone. The chain uses TRBV4-1 and TRBJ1-1, with TRBD1 identical over 10 bases. Germline-derived CDR1 and CDR2 are MGHRA and YSYEKL. The CDR3 totals 17 residues. V dropped 1 base and J dropped 3; count of bases not matched to a gene: 8. The CDR3 spells CASSQAGTGAVHTEAFF. Written as DNA, the CDR3 is TGCGCCAGCAGCCAAGCCGGGACAGGGGCCGTGCACACTGAAGCTTTCTTT.

CDR3 protein: CASSHTGAGRTEAFF. The DNA for the CDR3 is TGCGCCAGCAGCCACACCGGGGCGGGGAGGACTGAAGCTTTCTTT. This chain connects TRBV4-1 to TRBJ1-1; weak D call: TRBD1 (5 bases). Germline CDR1 and CDR2: MGHRA and YSYEKL. Trimming removed 3 bases at V and 5 bases at J, with 16 bases between. The CDR3 runs 15 residues.

The chain is built from TRBV7-6 and TRBJ1-3; unclear D gene. The V end lost 1 base, the J end lost 0 bases, and 10 bases lay between the germline ends. CDR3 length: 16 amino acids. CDR1 and CDR2 from the germline V gene are SGHVS and FNYEAQ. In DNA form, the CDR3 reads TGTGCCAGCAGCTTAGGAGGATTAAGCTCTGGAAACACCATATATTTT. Its translation: CASSLGGLSSGNTIYF.

The chain links TRBV30 to TRBJ2-3, with D possibly matching TRBD1 (5 bases). Germline V gene sequence: CDR1 GTSNPN, CDR2 SVGIG (reference sequence). The CDR3 has 15 residues. V lost 3 bases and J 1 base, leaving 14 bases between the germline ends. The CDR3 sequence is CAWSGQGSRTDTQYF. For the CDR3, the DNA is TGTGCCTGGAGCGGACAAGGATCCCGCACAGATACGCAGTATTTT.